This T cell receptor beta chain was obtained from a study of blood T cells in healthy people across ages. Study-level information: There was about one barcoded beta molecule captured by template switching per two T cells. Findings of the study overall: Per million T cells, the diversity of TCR beta decreased roughly linearly as age advanced. When set beside aged donors, long-lived donors presented more naive CD4+ cells and higher diversity.

A note on this clonotype: Its target is not known.

Primed by a sample-barcoded 5' primer and a J-beta primer mix, a second PCR proceeded for 7 to 11 cycles. TCRdb re-called the 5' RACE reads through MiXCR, storing one row per CDR3 protein. Among about 1,400,000 distinct CDR3 sequences listed, around two fifths were seen once. CDR3 length equals 14 residues. CDR1 is LGHDT, CDR2 YNNKEL, per germline (reference sequence). V lost 4 bases and J lost 8; bases outside the gene matches: 10. The sequenced sample consisted of blood. This chain links TRBV3-1 with TRBJ1-2; 7 bases line up with TRBD1. The TCR comes from a woman under 30 in good health. The CDR3, as DNA: TGTGCCAGCAGCCCCGGAGGGGGCGACTGGGGCTACACCTTC. Protein sequence: CASSPGGGDWGYTF.